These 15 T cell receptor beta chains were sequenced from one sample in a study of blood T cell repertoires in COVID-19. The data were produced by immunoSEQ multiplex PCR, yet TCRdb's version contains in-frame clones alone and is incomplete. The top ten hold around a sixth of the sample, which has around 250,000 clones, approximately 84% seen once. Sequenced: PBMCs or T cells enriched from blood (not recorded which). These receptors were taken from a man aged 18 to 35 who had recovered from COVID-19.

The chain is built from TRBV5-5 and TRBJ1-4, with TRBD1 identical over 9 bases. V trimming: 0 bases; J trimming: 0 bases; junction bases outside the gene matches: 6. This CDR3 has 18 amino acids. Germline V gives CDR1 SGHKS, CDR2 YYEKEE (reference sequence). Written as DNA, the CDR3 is TGTGCCAGCAGCTTGGGGGACAGGGCAAAGACAACTAATGAAAAACTGTTTTTT. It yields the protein CASSLGDRAKTTNEKLFF.

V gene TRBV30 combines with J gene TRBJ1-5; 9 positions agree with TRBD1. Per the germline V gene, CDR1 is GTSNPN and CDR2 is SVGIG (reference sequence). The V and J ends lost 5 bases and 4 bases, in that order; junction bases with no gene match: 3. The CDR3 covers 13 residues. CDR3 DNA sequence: TGTGCCTGGGCCGGGACAGGGAATCAGCCCCAGCATTTT. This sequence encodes CAWAGTGNQPQHF.

CDR3 DNA sequence: TGCGCCAGCAGCCTTATAGGGACAGGGAGTGAAGCTTTCTTT. It is translated as CASSLIGTGSEAFF. This rearrangement joins TRBV4-1 to TRBJ1-1; the match to TRBD1 covers 9 bases. This CDR3 comprises 14 residues. V trimming: 4 bases; J trimming: 7 bases; junction bases outside the gene matches: 7. Germline assignment: CDR1 MGHRA and CDR2 YSYEKL.

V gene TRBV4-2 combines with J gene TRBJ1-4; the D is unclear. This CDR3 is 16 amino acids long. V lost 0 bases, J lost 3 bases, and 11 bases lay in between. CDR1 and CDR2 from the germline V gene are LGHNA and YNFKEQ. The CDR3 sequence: CASSQDSGLANEKLFF. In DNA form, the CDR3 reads TGTGCCAGCAGCCAAGATTCCGGTTTGGCTAATGAAAAACTGTTTTTT.

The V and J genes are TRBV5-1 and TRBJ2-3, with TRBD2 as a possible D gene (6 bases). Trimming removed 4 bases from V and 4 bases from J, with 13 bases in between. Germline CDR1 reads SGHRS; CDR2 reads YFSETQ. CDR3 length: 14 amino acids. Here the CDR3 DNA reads TGCGCCAGCAGCCCCGGGAGCTTCGCAGATACGCAGTATTTT. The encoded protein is CASSPGSFADTQYF.

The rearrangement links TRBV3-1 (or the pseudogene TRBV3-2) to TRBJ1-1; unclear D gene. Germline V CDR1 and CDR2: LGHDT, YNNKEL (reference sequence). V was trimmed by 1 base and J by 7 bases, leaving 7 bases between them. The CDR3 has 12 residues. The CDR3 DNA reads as TGTGCCAGCAGCCAAGGGGGAGGTGAAGCTTTCTTT. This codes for CASSQGGGEAFF.

CDR3 nucleotides: TGTGCCAGCAGCTTCCAGGGGGCGAATATTAGGAGGAACTATGGCTACACCTTC. It is translated as CASSFQGANIRRNYGYTF. The chain uses TRBV7-9 and TRBJ1-2; 8 bases are a match to TRBD1. CDR3 length: 18 amino acids. Trimming removed 3 bases from V and 2 bases from J; junction bases left unmatched: 14. CDR1 is SEHNR, CDR2 FQNEAQ, per germline (reference sequence).

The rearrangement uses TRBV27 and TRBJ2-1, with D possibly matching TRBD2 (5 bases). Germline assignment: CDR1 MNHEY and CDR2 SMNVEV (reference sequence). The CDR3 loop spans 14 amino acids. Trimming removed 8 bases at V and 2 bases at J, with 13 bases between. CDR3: CASAAGSTYNEQFF. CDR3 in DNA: TGTGCCAGCGCGGCTGGGAGCACCTACAATGAGCAGTTCTTC.

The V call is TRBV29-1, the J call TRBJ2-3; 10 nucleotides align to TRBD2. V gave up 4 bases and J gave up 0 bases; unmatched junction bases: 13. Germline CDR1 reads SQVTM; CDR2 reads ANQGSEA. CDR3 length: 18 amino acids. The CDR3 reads CSVGGAGGVGHSTDTQYF. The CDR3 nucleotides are TGCAGCGTTGGGGGAGCGGGAGGGGTTGGGCATAGCACAGATACGCAGTATTTT.

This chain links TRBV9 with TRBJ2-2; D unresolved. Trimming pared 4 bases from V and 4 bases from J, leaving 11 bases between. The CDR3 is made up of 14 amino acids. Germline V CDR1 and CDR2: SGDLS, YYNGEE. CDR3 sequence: CASSSRGGTGELFF. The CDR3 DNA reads TGTGCCAGCAGCTCCAGAGGTGGCACCGGGGAGCTGTTTTTT. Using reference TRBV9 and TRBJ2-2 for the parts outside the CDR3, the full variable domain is DSGVTQTPKHLITATGQRVTLRCSPRSGDLSVYWYQQSLDQGLQFLIQYYNGEERAKGNILERFSAQQFPDLHSELNLSSLELGDSALYFCASSSRGGTGELFFGEGSRLTVL.

DNA for the CDR3: TGTGCCAGCAGGGGGCTGAATCAGCCCCAGCATTTT. Translation gives CASRGLNQPQHF. The chain joins TRBV11-3 to TRBJ1-5; possible D gene TRBD1, 5 bases. V lost 6 bases and J lost 4, with 7 bases in between. Germline CDR1 and CDR2: SGHNT and YENEEA. The CDR3 totals 12 residues.

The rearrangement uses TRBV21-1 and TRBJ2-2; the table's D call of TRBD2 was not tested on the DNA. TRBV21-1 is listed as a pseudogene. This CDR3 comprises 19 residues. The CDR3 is CASSKGRRGLAGDTGELFF. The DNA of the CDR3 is TGTGCCAGCAGCAAAGGACGCCGGGGACTAGCGGGAGACACCGGGGAGCTGTTTTTT.

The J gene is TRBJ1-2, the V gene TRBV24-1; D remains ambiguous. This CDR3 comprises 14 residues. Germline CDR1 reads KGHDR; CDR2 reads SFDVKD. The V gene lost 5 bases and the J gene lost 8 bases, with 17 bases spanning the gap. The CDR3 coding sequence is TGTGCCACCAGTGCTCCTACAAGTCTACAGGGCTACACCTTC. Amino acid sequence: CATSAPTSLQGYTF.

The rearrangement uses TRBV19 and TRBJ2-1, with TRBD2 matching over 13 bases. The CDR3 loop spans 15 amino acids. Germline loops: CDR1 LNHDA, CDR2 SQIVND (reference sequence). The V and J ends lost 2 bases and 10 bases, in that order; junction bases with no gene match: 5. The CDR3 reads CASSIRTSGGREQFF. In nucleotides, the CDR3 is TGTGCCAGTAGTATAAGGACTAGCGGGGGAAGAGAGCAGTTCTTC.

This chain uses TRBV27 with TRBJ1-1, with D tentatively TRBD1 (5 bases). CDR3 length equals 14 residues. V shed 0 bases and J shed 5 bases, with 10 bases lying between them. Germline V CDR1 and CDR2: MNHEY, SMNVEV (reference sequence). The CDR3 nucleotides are TGTGCCAGCAGTTTATCAGTCAGGGTGACTGAAGCTTTCTTT. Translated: CASSLSVRVTEAFF.